The 13 T cell receptor beta chains below come from one sample, sequenced in a study of a mutant IDH1 vaccine in newly diagnosed glioma. Some clones are missing from TCRdb's copy, which holds only in-frame ones; the method was immunoSEQ multiplex PCR. This table has tens of thousands of clones, over 70% appearing once. Noted time point: week 23, last vaccination. Every single dose of the vaccine, 300 ug of mutant IDH1 20-mer peptide, came with topical imiquimod. For these receptors, no antigen is known. The sequenced sample was PBMCs, obtained from a glioma patient whose treatment included an IDH1 peptide vaccine. The receptor set was obtained from a man between 18 and 29 years old with glioma.

V and J are TRBV7-9 and TRBJ2-2; a possible D gene is TRBD1 (5 bases). Deletions cut 0 bases from V and 4 bases from J, with 15 bases between. CDR1 is SEHNR, CDR2 FQNEAQ, per germline (reference sequence). The CDR3 loop spans 17 amino acids. The CDR3 sequence: CASSLAGPPRGTGELFF. The CDR3 nucleotides read TGTGCCAGCAGCTTAGCGGGGCCGCCTCGTGGCACCGGGGAGCTGTTTTTT.

This clone was seen once. The rearrangement joins TRBV4-3 to TRBJ1-1, with no clear D. This CDR3 contains 14 residues. Trimming left V 0 bases short and J 6 bases short, with 11 bases between. Germline-derived CDR1 and CDR2 are LGHNA and YSLEER. CDR3 nucleotide sequence: TGCGCCAGCAGCCAAGATCTTGGGCGACCTGAAGCTTTCTTT. Protein product: CASSQDLGRPEAFF.

The rearrangement uses TRBV28 and TRBJ1-5; TRBD1 agrees at 7 bases. J was trimmed by 5 bases and V by 8 bases; bases with no gene match: 9. Germline CDR1 is MDHEN and CDR2 is SYDVKM. CDR3 length: 14 amino acids. The CDR3 DNA reads TGTGCCAGCTTGAGGACAGGCTGGGATCAGCCCCAGCATTTT. It specifies CASLRTGWDQPQHF.

The chain recombines TRBV30 with TRBJ2-7; 16 positions match TRBD2. Germline trimming cut 1 base from V and 10 bases from J; bases unmatched to any gene: 4. CDR1 and CDR2 (germline): GTSNPN, SVGIG (reference sequence). The CDR3 extends over 14 amino acids. The CDR3 spells CAWSAGTSGGEQYF. In DNA, the CDR3 is TGTGCCTGGAGTGCCGGGACTAGCGGGGGGGAACAGTACTTC.

This clone was recorded once. The chain employs TRBV2 and TRBJ1-6, with a possible D match to TRBD1 (5 bases). Trimming stripped 1 base from V and 14 bases from J, with 18 bases between. This CDR3 region has 15 residues. CDR1 and CDR2 (germline): SNHLY, FYNNEI. The CDR3 DNA reads TGTGCCAGCAGTGAAGAGGGGACCCCTAGTTGGGCCCTCCACTTT. It is translated as CASSEEGTPSWALHF.

V is TRBV6-5 and J is TRBJ2-7, with a tentative D call TRBD1 (6 bases). The germline V gene encodes CDR1 MNHEY and CDR2 SVGAGI. V lost 5 bases, J lost 6 bases, and 20 bases lay in between. The CDR3 consists of 15 residues. DNA for the CDR3: TGTGCCAGCAGTCCCCAAGGGACAAAAAATAGCGAGCAGTACTTC. Its protein is CASSPQGTKNSEQYF.

Only one count was recorded for this clone. The chain joins TRBV4-1 to TRBJ2-5, with D hard to call. CDR1 is MGHRA and CDR2 is YSYEKL in the germline V gene. The CDR3 loop spans 19 amino acids. With 0 bases removed from V and 0 bases from J, the gap between germline ends came to 20 bases. The CDR3 loop is CASSQEEIVGIGYQETQYF. CDR3 coding DNA: TGCGCCAGCAGCCAAGAAGAAATAGTAGGGATCGGGTACCAAGAGACCCAGTACTTC.

The chain joins TRBV6-5 to TRBJ1-1; D is unresolved. The CDR3 consists of 14 residues. Deletions cut 5 bases from V and 5 bases from J, with 15 bases between. Germline V gene data show CDR1 as MNHEY and CDR2 as SVGAGI. In DNA, the CDR3 is TGTGCCAGCAGTCCTTCAGTGGGGAGGACTGAAGCTTTCTTT. It is translated as CASSPSVGRTEAFF.

The chain employs TRBV9 and TRBJ2-1, with D tentatively TRBD1 or TRBD2 (5 bases each). The CDR3 covers 11 residues. Looked up from germline, CDR1 is SGDLS and CDR2 is YYNGEE. V lost 4 bases and J lost 12, with 11 bases in between. The CDR3 is CASSPGTAQFF. The CDR3 DNA follows: TGTGCCAGCAGCCCAGGGACGGCGCAGTTCTTC.

The chain recombines TRBV19 with TRBJ1-2; D is perhaps TRBD1 (5 bases). This CDR3 is built from 15 residues. The V and J ends lost 4 bases and 3 bases respectively, with 15 bases between them. Germline CDR1 LNHDA, CDR2 SQIVND (reference sequence). CDR3 residues: CASSRGGTKDYGYTF. The CDR3 DNA reads as TGTGCCAGTAGTAGGGGGGGTACGAAGGACTATGGCTACACCTTC.

This clone was seen just once. As DNA, the CDR3 is TGTGCCAGCAGCGCGGGACTACTTGACTACAATGAGCAGTTCTTC. As protein: CASSAGLLDYNEQFF. This rearrangement joins TRBV11-2 to TRBJ2-1; 7 bases map to TRBD2. The CDR3 totals 15 residues. Looked up from germline, CDR1 is SGHAT and CDR2 is FQNNGV. The ends lost 5 bases at V and 3 bases at J; junction bases unmatched: 7.

The chain carries TRBV9 and TRBJ2-7; 12 nucleotides agree with TRBD1. This CDR3 comprises 14 residues. Germline V gene lookup returns CDR1 SGDLS and CDR2 YYNGEE. V gave up 6 bases and J gave up 7 bases; unmatched junction bases: 8. Written as DNA, the CDR3 is TGTGCCAGCACCCCGGGACAGGGGGCGGGTGAGCAGTACTTC. Its protein product is CASTPGQGAGEQYF.

This clone has just one count. The chain joins TRBV4-3 to TRBJ1-2; possible D gene TRBD1, 5 bases. From germline, CDR1 is LGHNA and CDR2 YSLEER. Deletions cut 0 bases from V and 3 bases from J, with 11 bases between. The CDR3 has 15 amino acids. The CDR3 here is CASSQDPRDDYGYTF. The CDR3, as DNA: TGCGCCAGCAGCCAAGACCCGAGGGACGACTATGGCTACACCTTC.